Sequencing of this T cell receptor beta chain was carried out in a study of blood T cell dynamics during melanoma immunotherapy. Broader study findings: Clones driving repertoire changes may be melanoma-specific or general immune activation.

This clone was recorded once. Its antigen is undetermined. The sample's time point: week 3, after first cycle of checkpoint inhibitor. The CDR3 is 11 amino acids. CDR1 is SGHTA and CDR2 is FQGNSA in the germline V gene. V was clipped by 3 bases and J by 2 bases, with 1 base between them. This table comes from immunoSEQ multiplex PCR, and its TCRdb copy is limited to in-frame clones, with some not included. The table records fewer than 13,000 clones, approximately 87% of them present only once. The sample here was blood, taken from a patient treated with checkpoint blockade. This clonotype originated in a human donor with melanoma. The chain recombines TRBV7-2 with TRBJ1-2; D not resolved. CDR3 loop: CASSLNYGYTF. CDR3 DNA: TGTGCCAGCAGCTTGAACTATGGCTACACCTTC.